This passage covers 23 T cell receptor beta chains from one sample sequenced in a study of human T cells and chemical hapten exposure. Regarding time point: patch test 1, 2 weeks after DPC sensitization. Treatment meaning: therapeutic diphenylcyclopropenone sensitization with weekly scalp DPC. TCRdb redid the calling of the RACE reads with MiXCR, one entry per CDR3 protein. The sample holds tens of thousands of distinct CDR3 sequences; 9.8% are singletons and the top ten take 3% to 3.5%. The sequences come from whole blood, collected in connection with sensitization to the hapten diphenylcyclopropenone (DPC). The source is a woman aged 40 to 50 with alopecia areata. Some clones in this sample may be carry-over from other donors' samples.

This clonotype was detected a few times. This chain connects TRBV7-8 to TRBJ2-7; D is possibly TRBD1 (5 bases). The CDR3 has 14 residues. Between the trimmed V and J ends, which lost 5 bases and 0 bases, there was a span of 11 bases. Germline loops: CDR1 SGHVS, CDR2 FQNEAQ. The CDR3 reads CASSPGRVSYEQYF. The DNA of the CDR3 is TGTGCCAGCAGCCCGGGCAGGGTCTCCTACGAGCAGTACTTC. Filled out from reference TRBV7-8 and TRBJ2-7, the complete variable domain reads GAGVSQSPRYKVAKRGQDVALRCDPISGHVSLFWYQQALGQGPEFLTYFQNEAQLDKSGLPSDRFFAERPEGSVSTLKIQRTQQEDSAVYLCASSPGRVSYEQYFGPGTRLTVT.

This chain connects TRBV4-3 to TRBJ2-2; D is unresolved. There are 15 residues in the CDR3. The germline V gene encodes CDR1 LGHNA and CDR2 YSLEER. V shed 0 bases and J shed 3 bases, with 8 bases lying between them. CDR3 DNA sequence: TGCGCCAGCAGCCAAGATCCGGGTGACACCGGGGAGCTGTTTTTT. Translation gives CASSQDPGDTGELFF.

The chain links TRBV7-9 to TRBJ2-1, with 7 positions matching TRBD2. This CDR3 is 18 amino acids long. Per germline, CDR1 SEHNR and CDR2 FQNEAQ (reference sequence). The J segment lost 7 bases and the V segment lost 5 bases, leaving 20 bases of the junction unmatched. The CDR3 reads CASSGSGPRGGGLNEQFF. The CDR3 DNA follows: TGTGCCAGCAGCGGTTCCGGCCCCCGCGGGGGAGGACTAAATGAGCAGTTCTTC. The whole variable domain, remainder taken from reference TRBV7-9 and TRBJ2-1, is DTGVSQNPRHKITKRGQNVTFRCDPISEHNRLYWYRQTLGQGPEFLTYFQNEAQLEKSRLLSDRFSAERPKGSFSTLEIQRTEQGDSAMYLCASSGSGPRGGGLNEQFFGPGTRLTVL.

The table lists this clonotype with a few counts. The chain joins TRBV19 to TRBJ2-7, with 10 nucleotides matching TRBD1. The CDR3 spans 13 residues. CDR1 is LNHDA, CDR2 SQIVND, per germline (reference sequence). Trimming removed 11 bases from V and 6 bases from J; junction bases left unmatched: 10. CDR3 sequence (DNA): TGTGCCTCAAGGGACAGGGGTGTAGGCGAGCAGTACTTC. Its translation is CASRDRGVGEQYF. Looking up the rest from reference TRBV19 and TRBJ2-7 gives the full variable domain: DGGITQSPKYLFRKEGQNVTLSCEQNLNHDAMYWYRQDPGQGLRLIYYSQIVNDFQKGDIAEGYSVSREKKESFPLTVTSAQKNPTAFYLCASRDRGVGEQYFGPGTRLTVT.

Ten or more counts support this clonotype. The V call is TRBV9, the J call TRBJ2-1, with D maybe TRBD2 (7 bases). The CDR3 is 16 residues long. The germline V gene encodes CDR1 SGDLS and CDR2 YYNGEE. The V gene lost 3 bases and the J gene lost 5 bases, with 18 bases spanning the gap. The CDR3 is CASSGVWWGGHNEQFF. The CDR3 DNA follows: TGTGCCAGCAGCGGAGTCTGGTGGGGGGGCCACAATGAGCAGTTCTTC.

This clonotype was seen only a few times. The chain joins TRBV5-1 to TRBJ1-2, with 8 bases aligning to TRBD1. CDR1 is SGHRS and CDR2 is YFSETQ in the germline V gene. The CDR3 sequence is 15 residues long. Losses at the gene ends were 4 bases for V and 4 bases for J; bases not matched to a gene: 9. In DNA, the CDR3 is TGCGCCAGCAGCACCGGACAGGGCAAAGCCTATGGCTACACCTTC. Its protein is CASSTGQGKAYGYTF.

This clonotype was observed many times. The CDR3 reads CAAASYTEAFF. CDR3 bases: TGTGCAGCAGCTTCATACACTGAAGCTTTCTTT. The chain employs TRBV7-9 and TRBJ1-1, with D hard to call. Germline V lookup: CDR1 SEHNR, CDR2 FQNEAQ (reference sequence). CDR3 length equals 11 residues.

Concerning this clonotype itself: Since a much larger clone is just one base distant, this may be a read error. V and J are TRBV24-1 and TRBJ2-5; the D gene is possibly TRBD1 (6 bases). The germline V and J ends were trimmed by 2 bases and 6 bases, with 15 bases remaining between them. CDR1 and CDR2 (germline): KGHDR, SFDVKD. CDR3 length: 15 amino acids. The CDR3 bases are TGTGCCACCAGTGATTCACAGGGCGTCTGGAAGACCCAGTACTTC. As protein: CATSDSQGVWKTQYF.

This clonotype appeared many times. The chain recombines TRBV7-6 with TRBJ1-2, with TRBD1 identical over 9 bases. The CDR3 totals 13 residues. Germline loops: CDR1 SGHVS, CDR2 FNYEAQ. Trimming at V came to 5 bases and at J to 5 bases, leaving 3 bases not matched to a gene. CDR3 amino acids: CASSPGTGYGYTF. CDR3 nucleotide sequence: TGTGCCAGCAGCCCCGGGACAGGGTATGGCTACACCTTC.

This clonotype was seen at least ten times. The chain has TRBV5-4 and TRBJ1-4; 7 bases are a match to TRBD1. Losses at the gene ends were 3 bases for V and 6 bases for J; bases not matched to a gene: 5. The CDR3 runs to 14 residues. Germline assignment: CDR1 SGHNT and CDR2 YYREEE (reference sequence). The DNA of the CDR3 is TGTGCCAGCAGCTCAGGGGGGAAGCATGAAAAACTGTTTTTT. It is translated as CASSSGGKHEKLFF.

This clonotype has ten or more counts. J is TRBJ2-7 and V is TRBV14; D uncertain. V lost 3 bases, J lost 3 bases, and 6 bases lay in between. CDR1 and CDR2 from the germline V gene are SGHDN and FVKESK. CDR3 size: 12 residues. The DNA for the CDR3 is TGTGCCAGCAGCCATCTCAACTACGAGCAGTACTTC. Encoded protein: CASSHLNYEQYF.

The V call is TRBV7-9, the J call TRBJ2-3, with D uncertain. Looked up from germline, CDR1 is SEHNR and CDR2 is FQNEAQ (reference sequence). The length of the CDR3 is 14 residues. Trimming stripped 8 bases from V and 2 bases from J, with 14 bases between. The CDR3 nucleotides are TGTGCCAGCGCCTTCCACTCCCTCACAGATACGCAGTATTTT. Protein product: CASAFHSLTDTQYF.

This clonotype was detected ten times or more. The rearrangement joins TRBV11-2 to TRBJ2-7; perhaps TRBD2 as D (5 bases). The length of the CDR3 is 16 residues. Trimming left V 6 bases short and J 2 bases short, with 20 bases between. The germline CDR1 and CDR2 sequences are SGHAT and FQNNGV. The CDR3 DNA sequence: TGTGCCAGCAGGCGTGCCTGGACTGGTTCTACCTACGAGCAGTACTTC. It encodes CASRRAWTGSTYEQYF. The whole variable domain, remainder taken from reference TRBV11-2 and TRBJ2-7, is EAGVAQSPRYKIIEKRQSVAFWCNPISGHATLYWYQQILGQGPKLLIQFQNNGVVDDSQLPKDRFSAERLKGVDSTLKIQPAKLEDSAVYLCASRRAWTGSTYEQYFGPGTRLTVT.

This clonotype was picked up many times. The CDR3 sequence: CASSRTGFNQPQHF. CDR3 coding DNA: TGTGCCAGCAGCAGGACAGGGTTCAATCAGCCCCAGCATTTT. This rearrangement joins TRBV5-5 to TRBJ1-5, with 8 bases aligning to TRBD1. From germline, CDR1 is SGHKS and CDR2 YYEKEE (reference sequence). Germline trimming cut 4 bases from V and 3 bases from J; bases unmatched to any gene: 3. CDR3 length: 14 residues.

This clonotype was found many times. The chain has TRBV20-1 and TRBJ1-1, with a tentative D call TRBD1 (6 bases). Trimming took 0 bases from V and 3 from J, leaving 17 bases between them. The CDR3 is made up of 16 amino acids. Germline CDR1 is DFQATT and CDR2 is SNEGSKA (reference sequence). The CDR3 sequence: CSARDPGGAGYTEAFF. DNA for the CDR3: TGCAGTGCTAGAGATCCCGGGGGGGCAGGGTACACTGAAGCTTTCTTT.

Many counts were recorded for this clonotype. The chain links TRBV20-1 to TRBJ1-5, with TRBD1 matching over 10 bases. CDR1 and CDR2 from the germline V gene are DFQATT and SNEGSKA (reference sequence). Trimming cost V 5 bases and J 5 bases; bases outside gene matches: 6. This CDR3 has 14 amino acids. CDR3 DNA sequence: TGCAGTGCTGCGGACAGGGGGGCGGATCAGCCCCAGCATTTT. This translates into CSAADRGADQPQHF.

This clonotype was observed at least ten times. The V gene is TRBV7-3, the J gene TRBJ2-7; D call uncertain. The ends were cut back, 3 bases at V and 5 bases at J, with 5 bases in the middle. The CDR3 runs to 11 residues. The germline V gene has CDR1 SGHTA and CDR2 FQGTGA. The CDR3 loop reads CASSLDHEQYF. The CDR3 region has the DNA TGTGCCAGCAGCTTGGACCACGAGCAGTACTTC.

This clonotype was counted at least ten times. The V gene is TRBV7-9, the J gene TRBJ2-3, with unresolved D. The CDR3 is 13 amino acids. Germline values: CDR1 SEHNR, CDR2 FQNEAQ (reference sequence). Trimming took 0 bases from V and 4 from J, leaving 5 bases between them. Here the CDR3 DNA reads TGTGCCAGCAGCTTAGCCATTGCAGATACGCAGTATTTT. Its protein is CASSLAIADTQYF.

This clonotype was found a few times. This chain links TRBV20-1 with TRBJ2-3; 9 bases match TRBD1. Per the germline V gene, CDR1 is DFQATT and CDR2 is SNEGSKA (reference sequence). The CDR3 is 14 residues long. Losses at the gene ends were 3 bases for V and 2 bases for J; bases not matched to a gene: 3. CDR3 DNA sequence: TGCAGTGCTAGCCGGGACAGGGTCACAGATACGCAGTATTTT. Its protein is CSASRDRVTDTQYF.

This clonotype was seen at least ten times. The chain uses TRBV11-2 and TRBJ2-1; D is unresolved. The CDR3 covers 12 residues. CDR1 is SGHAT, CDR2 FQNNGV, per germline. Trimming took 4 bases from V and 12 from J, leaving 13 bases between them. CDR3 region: CASSSGPLRQFF. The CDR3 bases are TGTGCCAGCAGCTCCGGACCCCTAAGGCAGTTCTTC.

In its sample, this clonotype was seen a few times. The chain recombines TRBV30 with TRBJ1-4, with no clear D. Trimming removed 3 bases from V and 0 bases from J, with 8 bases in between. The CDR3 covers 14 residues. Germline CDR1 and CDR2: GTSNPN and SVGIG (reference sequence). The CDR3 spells CAWRSLATNEKLFF. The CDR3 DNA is TGTGCCTGGAGGTCGCTTGCAACTAATGAAAAACTGTTTTTT.

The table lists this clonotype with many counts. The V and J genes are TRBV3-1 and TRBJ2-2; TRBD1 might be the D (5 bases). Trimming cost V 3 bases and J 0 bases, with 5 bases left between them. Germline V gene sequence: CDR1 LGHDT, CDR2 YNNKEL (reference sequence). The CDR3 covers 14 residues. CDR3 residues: CASSQGPNTGELFF. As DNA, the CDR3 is TGTGCCAGCAGCCAGGGGCCGAACACCGGGGAGCTGTTTTTT.

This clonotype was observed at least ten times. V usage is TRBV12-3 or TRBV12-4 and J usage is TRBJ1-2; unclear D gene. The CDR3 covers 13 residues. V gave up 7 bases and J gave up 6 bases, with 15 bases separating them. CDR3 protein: CASIPPGDDGYTF. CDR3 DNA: TGTGCCAGCATCCCCCCAGGAGACGATGGCTACACCTTC.